Sequencing of this T cell receptor beta chain was carried out in a study of blood T cell repertoires in COVID-19. In the study overall: Acute and convalescent COVID-19 specimens originated in the United States, Italy and Spain.

The CDR3 runs to 14 residues. In germline, CDR1 is SGHTA, CDR2 FQGTGA. The J segment lost 5 bases and the V segment lost 4 bases, leaving 5 bases of the junction unmatched. As processed by the authors: Amplified reference gene primers provided the basis for estimating nucleated cell counts. TCRdb's table, derived via immunoSEQ multiplex PCR, lists solely in-frame clones and lacks some. V and J calls and clone size are copied from that table; D and trimming were computed from the DNA. The data contain under 250,000 clones, around four fifths of them singletons. Material for sequencing was peripheral blood. This receptor was identified in a woman aged 60-75 years with active or convalescent COVID-19. V gene TRBV7-3 combines with J gene TRBJ2-7, with TRBD2 identical over 10 bases. The CDR3 coding sequence is TGTGCCAGCAGCTGGACTAGCGGCGGTGACGAGCAGTACTTC. Its protein is CASSWTSGGDEQYF.